A single sample gave rise to the 21 T cell receptor beta chains below, sequenced in a study of regulatory T cells in long-lasting Graves disease. Building of the TCR beta libraries involved iRepertoire HTBI primers and Arm-PCR of CDR3 regions. TCRdb analysed the multiplex PCR reads with MiXCR anew, one entry per CDR3 protein. This sample has a few hundred thousand distinct CDR3 sequences, with more than 20% found just once. The time point was: persistent/refractory GD, antithyroid drugs over 5 years with positive TRAb. RNA from PBMCs was the source of the TCR library. Source: peripheral blood mononuclear cells (PBMCs), taken when the disease was refractory, from a patient treated with antithyroid drugs. These receptors all come from a middle-aged woman with Graves disease.

This clonotype has a handful of counts. The genes are TRBV5-1 and TRBJ2-5, with 7 bases aligning to TRBD2. V gave up 3 bases and J gave up 7 bases; unmatched junction bases: 6. Germline V gives CDR1 SGHRS, CDR2 YFSETQ. The CDR3 is 13 amino acids. CDR3 loop: CASSSRDYGTQYF. CDR3 DNA sequence: TGCGCCAGCAGCTCCCGGGACTACGGGACCCAGTACTTC. The variable domain in full, with the rest retrieved from reference TRBV5-1 and TRBJ2-5, is KAGVTQTPRYLIKTRGQQVTLSCSPISGHRSVSWYQQTPGQGLQFLFEYFSETQRNKGNFPGRFSGRQFSNSRSEMNVSTLELGDSALYLCASSSRDYGTQYFGPGTRLLVL.

The chain recombines TRBV29-1 with TRBJ2-7; TRBD2 matches 9 bases. The V segment lost 1 base and the J segment 5 bases; nucleotides outside the gene matches: 9. Germline loops: CDR1 SQVTM, CDR2 ANQGSEA. The CDR3 runs to 15 residues. CDR3 bases: TGCAGCGTTGAAGCTGATAGCGGGAGACCGAACGAGCAGTACTTC. As protein: CSVEADSGRPNEQYF.

This clonotype showed up just a few times. The V gene is TRBV29-1, the J gene TRBJ2-7; D possibly corresponds to TRBD1 (6 bases). Germline V gene sequence: CDR1 SQVTM, CDR2 ANQGSEA. This CDR3 spans 11 amino acids. The ends were cut back, 4 bases at V and 6 bases at J, with 10 bases in the middle. Here the CDR3 DNA reads TGCAGCGTTGTCAGGGGCGGCGAGCAGTACTTC. Encoded protein: CSVVRGGEQYF.

This chain links TRBV3-1 with TRBJ1-3; tentative D call: TRBD1 (5 bases). Per germline, CDR1 LGHDT and CDR2 YNNKEL (reference sequence). CDR3 length: 15 amino acids. Trimming cost V 3 bases and J 0 bases, with 9 bases left between them. This CDR3 reads CASSHGASSGNTIYF. The CDR3 nucleotides are TGTGCCAGCAGCCACGGGGCGAGCTCTGGAAACACCATATATTTT.

This clonotype was counted many times. The chain employs TRBV11-2 and TRBJ2-7; possibly TRBD2 for D (6 bases). The CDR3 extends over 15 amino acids. CDR1 is SGHAT, CDR2 FQNNGV, per germline. V lost 5 bases and J 4 bases, leaving 18 bases between the germline ends. The CDR3 loop is CASSHGRKTFYEQYF. As DNA, the CDR3 is TGTGCCAGCAGCCACGGGAGAAAAACTTTTTACGAGCAGTACTTC.

This clonotype has a handful of counts. V gene TRBV7-9 combines with J gene TRBJ1-2; D gene uncertain. V lost 1 base and J 1 base, leaving 13 bases between the germline ends. This CDR3 has 16 amino acids. CDR1 SEHNR and CDR2 FQNEAQ come from the germline V gene (reference sequence). The CDR3 spells CASSLGTYVLNYGYTF. The CDR3 nucleotides are TGTGCCAGCAGCTTAGGGACGTACGTTCTTAACTATGGCTACACCTTC.

The chain joins TRBV27 to TRBJ1-1; D gene ambiguous. The CDR3 is 13 amino acids. Germline-derived CDR1 and CDR2 are MNHEY and SMNVEV (reference sequence). V dropped 6 bases and J dropped 1 base, with 9 bases sitting between them. CDR3 in DNA: TGTGCCAGCAGCACCCCCCCGAACACTGAAGCTTTCTTT. Amino acids: CASSTPPNTEAFF.

At least ten counts were recorded for this clonotype. The gene calls are TRBV15 and TRBJ2-7; 8 bases are shared with TRBD2. Looked up from germline, CDR1 is LNHNV and CDR2 is YYDKDF (reference sequence). The CDR3 extends over 16 amino acids. The J segment lost 3 bases and the V segment lost 4 bases, leaving 11 bases of the junction unmatched. CDR3 sequence (DNA): TGTGCCACCAGCAACCTTCATGTGGCGGGAGGCTACGAGCAGTACTTC. Residues: CATSNLHVAGGYEQYF.

With regard to this clonotype: Just one base apart from a much larger clone, this may be a read error. The genes are TRBV28 and TRBJ2-7; D might be TRBD2 (6 bases). CDR3 length: 13 amino acids. Germline V gives CDR1 MDHEN, CDR2 SYDVKM. The CDR3: CAGSLASVYEQYF. CDR3 nucleotide sequence: TGTGCCGGCAGTTTGGCTAGCGTCTACGAGCAGTACTTC.

The gene calls are TRBV3-1 and TRBJ1-5; D gene unclear. Germline loops: CDR1 LGHDT, CDR2 YNNKEL (reference sequence). V gave up 1 base and J gave up 9 bases, with 10 bases separating them. The CDR3 is made up of 13 amino acids. Here the CDR3 DNA reads TGTGCCAGCAGCCAAGGACCTTCGGGGCCCCAGCATTTT. This gives the protein CASSQGPSGPQHF.

This clonotype appeared a few times. The V gene is TRBV7-9, the J gene TRBJ2-5; 7 positions match TRBD1. V gave up 4 bases and J gave up 2 bases; unmatched junction bases: 7. The CDR3 runs to 15 residues. Germline CDR1 and CDR2: SEHNR and FQNEAQ (reference sequence). DNA for the CDR3: TGTGCCAGCAGCTGGCCGGGACAGTATCAAGAGACCCAGTACTTC. Residues: CASSWPGQYQETQYF.

There are many counts of this clonotype. The CDR3 DNA reads as TGTGCCAGCAGTGAAAGGGCCGGACAGGACGGTCAGCCCCAGCATTTT. As protein: CASSERAGQDGQPQHF. The V and J genes are TRBV2 and TRBJ1-5; 7 bases are shared with TRBD1. The CDR3 is made up of 16 amino acids. CDR1 is SNHLY and CDR2 is FYNNEI in the germline V gene. The V segment lost 2 bases and the J segment 6 bases; nucleotides outside the gene matches: 10. The entire variable domain, with the rest obtained from reference TRBV2 and TRBJ1-5, is as follows: EPEVTQTPSHQVTQMGQEVILRCVPISNHLYFYWYRQILGQKVEFLVSFYNNEISEKSEIFDDQFSVERPDGSNFTLKIRSTKLEDSAMYFCASSERAGQDGQPQHFGDGTRLSIL.

The table lists this clonotype with many counts. The chain is built from TRBV6-2 or TRBV6-3 and TRBJ2-7; D gene unclear. The V gene's germline CDR1 is MNHEY and CDR2 SVGEGT. The germline V and J ends were trimmed by 0 bases and 5 bases, with 8 bases remaining between them. This CDR3 is 13 amino acids long. The CDR3 DNA is TGTGCCAGCAGTTACTCGAGTAGCAACGAGCAGTACTTC. Amino acid sequence: CASSYSSSNEQYF.

This clonotype showed up just a few times. V and J are TRBV11-2 and TRBJ2-2; TRBD2 is a possible D gene (5 bases). This CDR3 comprises 16 residues. The V and J ends lost 1 base and 4 bases respectively, with 13 bases between them. CDR1 and CDR2 from the germline V gene are SGHAT and FQNNGV. CDR3 in amino acids: CASSLGASLSTGELFF. The CDR3 nucleotides are TGTGCCAGCAGCTTAGGGGCTAGCCTTAGCACCGGGGAGCTGTTTTTT.

This clonotype was counted at least ten times. The chain is built from TRBV9 and TRBJ2-5; TRBD1 matches at 9 bases. With V trimmed by 3 bases and J by 5 bases, 8 bases remained unmatched. CDR3 length: 15 amino acids. CDR1 and CDR2 (germline): SGDLS, YYNGEE. The CDR3 bases are TGTGCCAGCAGCGCAAGGTGGGGGACAGGGGAGACCCAGTACTTC. Translated, it gives CASSARWGTGETQYF.

J is TRBJ2-5 and V is TRBV29-1, with D possibly being TRBD1 (5 bases). Germline assignment: CDR1 SQVTM and CDR2 ANQGSEA. The CDR3 spans 14 residues. V was cut by 3 bases and J by 4 bases, with 15 bases left in between. The CDR3 DNA sequence: TGCAGCGTTGATTCTCCGGCAGGGTCAGAGACCCAGTACTTC. It specifies CSVDSPAGSETQYF. Full variable domain (missing parts from reference TRBV29-1 and TRBJ2-5): SAVISQKPSRDICQRGTSLTIQCQVDSQVTMMFWYRQQPGQSLTLIATANQGSEATYESGFVIDKFPISRPNLTFSTLTVSNMSPEDSSIYLCSVDSPAGSETQYFGPGTRLLVL.

This clonotype was counted at least ten times. This sequence joins TRBV28 and TRBJ2-7; D remains ambiguous. V lost 1 base and J lost 2, with 12 bases in between. CDR1 MDHEN and CDR2 SYDVKM come from the germline V gene. The CDR3 is 15 amino acids. CDR3 loop: CASSLFAQKPYEQYF. The CDR3 bases are TGTGCCAGCAGTTTATTCGCTCAAAAGCCCTACGAGCAGTACTTC.

Notes on this clonotype: The junction does not match germline at one end; this may be a read error. The V and J genes are TRBV28 and TRBJ2-2; D call uncertain. The CDR3 has 14 amino acids. The germline CDR1 and CDR2 sequences are MDHEN and SYDVKM. The CDR3 bases are TGTGCCAGCGGTTTAGGTGGTTTTACCGGGGAGCTGTTTTTT. It is translated as CASGLGGFTGELFF.

The chain is built from TRBV28 and TRBJ1-4; no definite D call. The CDR3 runs to 12 residues. V shed 1 base and J shed 8 bases, with 5 bases lying between them. Per the germline V gene, CDR1 is MDHEN and CDR2 is SYDVKM. CDR3 DNA sequence: TGTGCCAGCAGTTTATTATCGGAAAAACTGTTTTTT. Amino acids: CASSLLSEKLFF.

This clonotype came up many times. V and J are TRBV28 and TRBJ1-6; TRBD1 is a possible D gene (5 bases). The V and J ends lost 6 bases and 6 bases respectively, with 24 bases between them. The CDR3 totals 18 residues. Germline loops: CDR1 MDHEN, CDR2 SYDVKM. The CDR3 DNA follows: TGTGCCAGCAGCCCTACCCATTTTTACAGGACTCCTAATTCACCCCTCCACTTT. Translated: CASSPTHFYRTPNSPLHF.

A single count supports this clonotype. The chain carries TRBV9 and TRBJ2-7, with TRBD2 as a possible D gene (6 bases). Germline CDR1 SGDLS, CDR2 YYNGEE. V was shortened by 3 bases and J by 3 bases, with 10 bases between the two germline ends. This CDR3 is built from 13 residues. The DNA of the CDR3 is TGTGCCAGCAGCGCGGGGGTTGGCTACGAGCAGTACTTC. This sequence encodes CASSAGVGYEQYF.